A selection of T cell receptor beta chains follows, all from one sample in a study of regulatory and conventional T cells in RAG deficiency. This table comes from immunoSEQ multiplex PCR, and its TCRdb copy is limited to in-frame clones, with some not included. The table lists approximately 35,000 clones, approximately 80% of them singletons. This sample also belongs to another study, concerning regulatory T cells.

The specimen was CD4+ effector T cells sorted from blood. Receptors were obtained from a human donor in good health. Both conserved end residues are part of each CDR3. The D gene is left open where the match is weak. Rows may omit the clone size; those that give it use once, few, many or a size class.

>.|TRBD1|TRBJ1-2|TRBV15
TGTGCCACCAGCAGAAATCGCGACAGGGCCGGGGGCTACACCTTC
CATSRNRDRAGGYTF
>.|.|TRBJ1-2|TRBV12-2
TGTGCAAGTCGCCTAGAACAAACCGGGACCGAGAACTATGGCTACACCTTC
CASRLEQTGTENYGYTF
>once|TRBD2|TRBJ2-5|TRBV9
TGTGCCAGCAGCGTATCTCCTAGCGGGGGCGCGGAGACCCAGTACTTC
CASSVSPSGGAETQYF
>.|.|TRBJ1-2|TRBV20-1
TGCAGTGCATTTTTGGGAGGCTACACCTTC
CSAFLGGYTF
>.|.|TRBJ1-5|TRBV6-5
TGTGCCAGCAGTCCTCGCGGTAGCAATCAGCCCCAGCATTTT
CASSPRGSNQPQHF
>.|.|TRBJ1-1|TRBV6-1
TGTGCCAGCAGGGCTATAGGGTGGAACACTGAAGCTTTCTTT
CASRAIGWNTEAFF
>.|.|TRBJ1-6|TRBV6-1
TGTGCCAGCAGTGAAATCCCCGCACCGCCGCTCCTCCACTTT
CASSEIPAPPLLHF
>.|TRBD1|TRBJ1-2|TRBV12-5
TGTGCTAGCACCATCAGGGGGAGGAATGGCTACACCTTC
CASTIRGRNGYTF
>.|TRBD1|TRBJ1-4|TRBV2
TGTGCCAGCAAAGCGACAGGGTTTTCGGGTGAAAAACTGTTTTTT
CASKATGFSGEKLFF
>few|.|TRBJ2-5|TRBV5-5
TGTGCCAGCAGCTTTGGGGAGACCCAGTACTTC
CASSFGETQYF
>.|.|TRBJ2-3|TRBV2
TGTGCCAGCAAGAGACGGACTCCTAGCACAGATACGCAGTATTTT
CASKRRTPSTDTQYF
>.|TRBD2|TRBJ2-3|TRBV11-2
TGTGCCAGCAGCTTAAACCCCGGGACTAGCGGGGGGGATACGCAGTATTTT
CASSLNPGTSGGDTQYF
>.|.|TRBJ2-3|TRBV5-8
TGTGCCAGCAGCTTGGGGGCCTCGGGGACAGATACGCAGTATTTT
CASSLGASGTDTQYF
>once|.|TRBJ2-7|TRBV6-5
TGTGCCAGCAGTTACTTGGTCAGTAGCTCCTACGAGCAGTACTTC
CASSYLVSSSYEQYF
>.|.|TRBJ2-2|TRBV7-6
TGTGCCAGCAACAAATTGGGGGCCGGGGAGCTGTTTTTT
CASNKLGAGELFF
>.|.|TRBJ2-3|TRBV27
TGTGCCAGCAGTTCAGGCACAGATACGCAGTATTTT
CASSSGTDTQYF
>.|TRBD1|TRBJ1-4|TRBV5-4
TGTGCCAGCAGCGACAGGGACAGGGGTGCAACTAATGAAAAACTGTTTTTT
CASSDRDRGATNEKLFF
>.|.|TRBJ1-3|TRBV28
TGTGCCAGCAGTTTATGGAAGAACTCTGGAAACACCATATATTTT
CASSLWKNSGNTIYF
>.|.|TRBJ2-1|TRBV6-6
TGTGCCAGCAGTCCCCGTGAAGGGAATTACAATGAGCAGTTCTTC
CASSPREGNYNEQFF
>.|.|TRBJ2-5|TRBV6-6
TGTGCCAGCAGTTACTCGGGGACGGGGCAAGAGACCCAGTACTTC
CASSYSGTGQETQYF
>few|TRBD1|TRBJ2-1|TRBV7-2
TGTGCCAGCAGCTTAGTTTACAGGGGGAATGAGCAGTTCTTC
CASSLVYRGNEQFF
>.|.|TRBJ2-1|TRBV10-2
TGCGCCAGCAGTCGGGGGGAGGGGGCTACGCAGTTCTTC
CASSRGEGATQFF
>few|TRBD1|TRBJ1-4|TRBV4-1
TGCGCCAGCAGCCGCCAGGGGGCAACTAATGAAAAACTGTTTTTT
CASSRQGATNEKLFF
>once|.|TRBJ2-1|TRBV5-1
TGCGCCAGCAGCTTGACGGGGACACCTGACAATGAGCAGTTCTTC
CASSLTGTPDNEQFF
>.|.|TRBJ1-2|TRBV12-5
TGTGCTAGTGGTTTGTTTCAGGGGAATGGCTACACCTTC
CASGLFQGNGYTF
>.|TRBD1|TRBJ1-1|TRBV19
TGTGCCAGTAGGACCGGGACAGGGACGATGAACACTGAAGCTTTCTTT
CASRTGTGTMNTEAFF
>.|TRBD1|TRBJ1-1|TRBV2
TGTGCCAGCAGAGACACAGGGGGGGTGAACACTGAAGCTTTCTTT
CASRDTGGVNTEAFF
>once|TRBD1|TRBJ2-7|TRBV10-3
TGTGCCATCCGTTGGGACAGGGGGCATGAGCAGTACTTC
CAIRWDRGHEQYF
>.|TRBD2|TRBJ2-2|TRBV27
TGTGCCAGCAGGGTAGCGGGGCGGGCCGGGGAGCTGTTTTTT
CASRVAGRAGELFF
>.|.|TRBJ1-1|TRBV2
TGTGCCAGCAGTGAGCGGTCGGCCACAGCTGAAGCTTTCTTT
CASSERSATAEAFF
>few|.|TRBJ2-1|TRBV2
TGTGCCAGCGACAATAATGAGCAGTTCTTC
CASDNNEQFF
>.|.|TRBJ1-2|TRBV2
TGTGCCAGCAGTGAAGGGGCACGAGCTAACTATGGCTACACCTTC
CASSEGARANYGYTF
>.|.|TRBJ2-3|TRBV5-4
TGTGCCAGCAGCCCAGACAGCCAGAAGCGGGATACGCAGTATTTT
CASSPDSQKRDTQYF
>once|.|TRBJ1-1|TRBV14
TGTGCCAGCAGCCAAGATCTTGGGAGGAACACTGAAGCTTTCTTT
CASSQDLGRNTEAFF
>once|.|TRBJ2-5|TRBV5-4
TGTGCCAGCAGCAAACCACCCCGGGACCCCCGAGAGACCCAGTACTTC
CASSKPPRDPRETQYF
>.|.|TRBJ2-5|TRBV5-6
TGTGCCAGCAGCTTGTCTAGCGTACAAGAGACCCAGTACTTC
CASSLSSVQETQYF
>.|TRBD1|TRBJ1-1|TRBV5-1
TGCGCCAGCAGATTGGGACAGTCCAACACTGAAGCTTTCTTT
CASRLGQSNTEAFF
>.|.|TRBJ2-7|TRBV5-1
TGCGCCAGCAGCTTGACCCCGAGCTCCTACGAGCAGTACTTC
CASSLTPSSYEQYF
>.|.|TRBJ1-5|TRBV21-1
TGTGCCAGCAGCAAAGTAGTGAGCAGGGGGAGCAATCAGCCCCAGCATTTT
CASSKVVSRGSNQPQHF
>.|.|TRBJ1-6|TRBV6-1
TGTGCCAGCAGTGAGGACAGCAATTCACCCCTCCACTTT
CASSEDSNSPLHF
>.|.|TRBJ2-7|TRBV5-1
TGCGCCAGCAGCCCCATAAACCCTCGGGACGAGCAGTACTTC
CASSPINPRDEQYF
>few|.|TRBJ1-2|TRBV19
TGTGCAAGTAAGGGGAACGGCTACACCTTC
CASKGNGYTF
>.|.|TRBJ1-2|TRBV5-1
TGCGCCAGCAGCTTGGGGCCAGGGACCGCTAACTATGGCTACACCTTC
CASSLGPGTANYGYTF
>.|TRBD1|TRBJ2-7|TRBV5-1
TGCGCCAGCAGTTTAGGACAGGCCGCCCGCGGAGACGAGCAGTACTTC
CASSLGQAARGDEQYF
>.|.|TRBJ2-5|TRBV7-8
TGTGCCAGCAGCTTAGCAGGAGAGACCCAGTACTTC
CASSLAGETQYF
>once|.|TRBJ1-3|TRBV9
TGTGCCAGCAGCGCGAACTCTGGAAACACCATATATTTT
CASSANSGNTIYF
>.|TRBD1|TRBJ1-6|TRBV11-2
TGTGCCAGCAGCCCTTCAGGACAGGGCGCAGGGGTTTTAGCCCTCCACTTT
CASSPSGQGAGVLALHF
>.|TRBD1|TRBJ1-2|TRBV30
TGTGCCTGGGGTTACCCGGGACAGGGCTTTGGGTATGGCTACACCTTC
CAWGYPGQGFGYGYTF
>medium-sized|.|TRBJ1-2|TRBV19
TGTGCCAGTAGTATACCCTGGGACCGAGCAGGTGGCTACACCTTC
CASSIPWDRAGGYTF